This T cell receptor beta chain was obtained from a study of blood T cells in healthy people across ages. General study findings and limits: Diversity figures derived from one million T cells were judged to underestimate the true value.

For the second PCR, which ran for roughly 6 to 11 cycles, a sample-barcoded 5' primer and a J-beta primer mix were used. TCRdb itself ran the 5' RACE reads through MiXCR, one entry per CDR3 protein. The sample has 1.5 million to 2 million distinct CDR3 sequences, approximately 50% seen once. V gave up 5 bases and J gave up 5 bases, with 11 bases separating them. Looked up from germline, CDR1 is ENHRY and CDR2 is SYGVKD. The CDR3 sequence is 13 residues long. On this clonotype: Antigen: not known.

This TCR came from a woman between 40 and 50 years old in good health. Sequenced sample: blood. The chain links TRBV10-3 to TRBJ2-3; D gene ambiguous. CDR3 amino acids: CAISPAGVDTQYF. CDR3 sequence (DNA): TGTGCCATCAGTCCGGCTGGTGTAGATACGCAGTATTTT.